The 17 T cell receptor beta chains below come from one sample, sequenced in a study of cytomegalovirus exposure and HLA in healthy donors. TCRdb's table, derived via immunoSEQ multiplex PCR, lists solely in-frame clones and lacks some. The data show fewer than 350,000 clones, with roughly 90% seen just once and roughly 1% held by the top ten. Sequencing used PBMCs. These receptor sequences come from a woman under 30 in good health and CMV-seronegative.

V is TRBV7-2 and J is TRBJ2-2, with 8 nucleotides matching TRBD1. J lost 0 bases, V lost 6 bases, and 6 bases had no gene match. The length of the CDR3 is 16 residues. Germline V gene data show CDR1 as SGHTA and CDR2 as FQGNSA. The CDR3: CASRDTGGTNTGELFF. Here the CDR3 DNA reads TGTGCCAGCAGAGATACAGGGGGGACGAACACCGGGGAGCTGTTTTTT.

The chain uses TRBV6-1 and TRBJ2-3, with a possible D match to TRBD2 (6 bases). Per the germline V gene, CDR1 is MNHNS and CDR2 is SASEGT. V dropped 1 base and J dropped 0 bases, with 8 bases sitting between them. There are 15 residues in the CDR3. CDR3 DNA sequence: TGTGCCAGCAGTGAAGGGGCGGGGAGCACAGATACGCAGTATTTT. This translates into CASSEGAGSTDTQYF.

The chain links TRBV28 to TRBJ2-7; D not certain. Trimming stripped 10 bases from V and 6 bases from J, with 16 bases between. CDR1 is MDHEN, CDR2 SYDVKM, per germline. The CDR3 covers 12 residues. In nucleotides, the CDR3 is TGTGCCACCTCTCGCCGCACATCCGAGCAGTACTTC. This codes for CATSRRTSEQYF.

The CDR3 region has the DNA TGTGCCAGCAGGTATCTAGCGGCCGTCTCCTACGAGCAGTACTTC. Its protein product is CASRYLAAVSYEQYF. This chain links TRBV27 with TRBJ2-7, with 7 bases that match TRBD2. The CDR3 extends over 15 amino acids. V lost 6 bases, J lost 0 bases, and 8 bases stayed unmatched. The germline V gene encodes CDR1 MNHEY and CDR2 SMNVEV (reference sequence).

The chain combines TRBV9 with TRBJ2-1; 10 bases agree with TRBD2. CDR1 and CDR2 from the germline V gene are SGDLS and YYNGEE. Trimming cost V 1 base and J 9 bases; bases outside gene matches: 16. The CDR3 sequence is 18 residues long. The CDR3 loop reads CASSVIGTSGIGRIEQFF. In DNA, the CDR3 is TGTGCCAGCAGCGTAATTGGTACTAGCGGGATAGGTCGCATTGAGCAGTTCTTC.

This clone appeared a single time. The genes are TRBV28 and TRBJ1-1, with TRBD1 matching over 8 bases. The J segment lost 4 bases and the V segment lost 8 bases, leaving 9 bases of the junction unmatched. Per the germline V gene, CDR1 is MDHEN and CDR2 is SYDVKM. The CDR3 totals 14 residues. CDR3 region: CASGLSGGRTEAFF. The CDR3 DNA follows: TGTGCCAGCGGCCTTTCAGGGGGCCGCACTGAAGCTTTCTTT.

This chain joins TRBV28 and TRBJ2-3; 12 bases fit TRBD2. V shed 2 bases and J 4 bases; nucleotides not matched to a gene: 4. This CDR3 has 16 amino acids. CDR1 and CDR2 (germline): MDHEN, SYDVKM. The CDR3 DNA is TGTGCCAGCAGTTTAACGCTAGCGGGGGGGGCAGATACGCAGTATTTT. Protein sequence: CASSLTLAGGADTQYF.

This chain connects TRBV2 to TRBJ2-7; 10 positions match TRBD1. The CDR3 sequence is 19 residues long. Trimming removed 7 bases from V and 4 bases from J; junction bases left unmatched: 22. Per the germline V gene, CDR1 is SNHLY and CDR2 is FYNNEI. CDR3 nucleotides: TGTGCCAGCAACCGTGGGCGGGGACAGGGGCAAGGGGGCCGGTACGAGCAGTACTTC. This sequence encodes CASNRGRGQGQGGRYEQYF.

The rearrangement uses TRBV7-8 and TRBJ1-5; the match to TRBD1 covers 9 bases. The CDR3 totals 15 residues. V was clipped by 5 bases and J by 2 bases; unmatched bases: 4. Germline V gene sequence: CDR1 SGHVS, CDR2 FQNEAQ. CDR3 region: CASSLRDRGNQPQHF. CDR3 bases: TGTGCCAGCAGCCTCAGGGACAGGGGCAATCAGCCCCAGCATTTT.

The chain combines TRBV6-5 with TRBJ2-7, with 9 bases lining up with TRBD1. Germline CDR1 is MNHEY and CDR2 is SVGAGI. V gave up 5 bases and J gave up 5 bases; unmatched junction bases: 10. This CDR3 spans 15 amino acids. CDR3 loop: CASSITITGGHEQYF. CDR3 nucleotide sequence: TGTGCCAGCAGTATAACCATAACAGGGGGCCACGAGCAGTACTTC.

V gene TRBV11-2 combines with J gene TRBJ1-1; D is unresolved. Per germline, CDR1 SGHAT and CDR2 FQNNGV. V was trimmed by 0 bases and J by 5 bases, leaving 7 bases between them. The CDR3 is made up of 13 amino acids. This chain's CDR3 is CASSLERVTEAFF. The DNA for the CDR3 is TGTGCCAGCAGCTTAGAGAGGGTTACTGAAGCTTTCTTT.

V usage is TRBV5-6 and J usage is TRBJ1-1; 7 nucleotides match TRBD1. V lost 2 bases to trimming and J lost 1 base; unmatched junction nucleotides: 8. CDR1 is SGHDT, CDR2 YYEEEE, per germline. The CDR3 has 16 residues. This chain's CDR3 is CASSFNLGQKNTEAFF. The CDR3 coding sequence is TGTGCCAGCAGCTTTAATCTGGGACAGAAGAACACTGAAGCTTTCTTT.

The rearrangement joins TRBV5-4 to TRBJ1-6; D is unresolved. Trimming left V 4 bases short and J 0 bases short, with 14 bases between. The CDR3 totals 17 residues. CDR1 is SGHNT, CDR2 YYREEE, per germline (reference sequence). This chain's CDR3 is CASSRRVESSYNSPLHF. CDR3 bases: TGTGCCAGCAGCCGACGTGTGGAGAGCTCCTATAATTCACCCCTCCACTTT. Full variable domain (outside the CDR3, taken from reference TRBV5-4 and TRBJ1-6): ETGVTQSPTHLIKTRGQQVTLRCSSQSGHNTVSWYQQALGQGPQFIFQYYREEENGRGNFPPRFSGLQFPNYSSELNVNALELDDSALYLCASSRRVESSYNSPLHFGNGTRLTVT.

The chain has TRBV6-5 and TRBJ1-4; D not certain. Germline-derived CDR1 and CDR2 are MNHEY and SVGAGI. This CDR3 region has 13 residues. V lost 3 bases and J 8 bases, leaving 10 bases between the germline ends. CDR3 amino acids: CASSYSLREKLFF. CDR3 coding DNA: TGTGCCAGCAGTTATAGTCTTCGAGAAAAACTGTTTTTT.

This chain connects TRBV5-1 to TRBJ2-5; 8 bases agree with TRBD2. The CDR3 is made up of 15 amino acids. CDR1 is SGHRS, CDR2 YFSETQ, per germline. The V segment lost 3 bases and the J segment 5 bases; nucleotides outside the gene matches: 9. CDR3 sequence reads: CASSSWTSSPETQYF. CDR3 DNA sequence: TGCGCCAGCAGCTCATGGACTAGCTCCCCGGAGACCCAGTACTTC. The complete variable domain, with remaining parts taken from reference TRBV5-1 and TRBJ2-5, reads KAGVTQTPRYLIKTRGQQVTLSCSPISGHRSVSWYQQTPGQGLQFLFEYFSETQRNKGNFPGRFSGRQFSNSRSEMNVSTLELGDSALYLCASSSWTSSPETQYFGPGTRLLVL.

The V gene is TRBV5-1, the J gene TRBJ2-1; D is perhaps TRBD2 (5 bases). V was cut by 4 bases and J by 5 bases, with 22 bases left in between. Germline V gives CDR1 SGHRS, CDR2 YFSETQ. The CDR3 covers 17 residues. The DNA for the CDR3 is TGCGCCAGCAGCGCAGGACTGACCGCGCCCTTTAACAATGAGCAGTTCTTC. Protein product: CASSAGLTAPFNNEQFF.

This chain joins TRBV6-5 and TRBJ2-7, with D possibly being TRBD1 (6 bases). Trimming shortened V by 5 bases and J by 5 bases, and 13 bases separated the two germline ends. Germline assignment: CDR1 MNHEY and CDR2 SVGAGI. CDR3 size: 13 residues. DNA of the CDR3: TGTGCCAGCAGTCCCTACAGGGTCCACGAGCAGTACTTC. As protein: CASSPYRVHEQYF.